This T cell receptor (beta chain) derives from a study of blood T cell repertoires in COVID-19. Using immunoSEQ multiplex PCR, the repertoire was profiled, and TCRdb retains in-frame clones only, with some absent. The sample holds about 200,000 clones, 80% to 90% seen once. V lost 7 bases to trimming and J lost 6 bases; unmatched junction nucleotides: 6. CDR1 and CDR2 from the germline V gene are LNHDA and SQIVND (reference sequence). CDR3 size: 14 residues. The genes are TRBV19 and TRBJ1-6; 7 nucleotides agree with TRBD1. The sequenced sample consisted of PBMCs or T cells enriched from blood (not recorded which). This receptor was taken from a woman between 40 and 55 years old with acute COVID-19. The CDR3 is CASTEGQSNSPLHF. The DNA of the CDR3 is TGTGCCAGTACCGAGGGACAGTCTAATTCACCCCTCCACTTT.